This TCR beta chain was identified in a study of T cell repertoires in cytomegalovirus infection. In the study overall: As its CMV epitopes, the study selected recently identified HLA-C-restricted and well-studied HLA-B-restricted targets. Public TCR beta signatures indicated both CMV infection and matching HLA type.

A few counts support this clonotype. What it recognizes is unknown. Germline V lookup: CDR1 DFQATT, CDR2 SNEGSKA (reference sequence). V shed 5 bases and J 7 bases; nucleotides not matched to a gene: 9. The CDR3 extends over 14 amino acids. General study findings and limits: CMV-specific HLA-C-restricted TCR beta clonotypes dominated the ex vivo response. There were carriers of CMV plus the relevant HLA, and cumulative public TCR beta family frequency identified them.

TCRdb re-analysed the reads in MiXCR, keeping a single row per CDR3 protein. Of about 350,000 distinct CDR3 sequences listed, around a third are singletons. The sequence was obtained from a human donor in good health (CMV status not recorded). Some clones in this sample may be carry-over from other donors' samples. The input for sequencing was cultured PBMCs, taken from culture after CMV antigen stimulation. The chain is built from TRBV20-1 and TRBJ2-5; 11 positions agree with TRBD2. CDR3 DNA: TGCAGTGCTCTTAGCGGGAGGGCCGGGGGGACCCAGTACTTC. It is translated as CSALSGRAGGTQYF.